The rows below give T cell receptor beta chains drawn from one sample of a study of PD-1 blockade in mismatch repair-deficient tumors. TCRdb's table, derived via immunoSEQ multiplex PCR, lists solely in-frame clones and lacks some. The sample holds 100,000 to 150,000 clones; 86% are singletons and the top ten take 13%. Sequencing used peripheral blood, obtained 44 weeks after starting pembrolizumab. All receptors come from an adult with mismatch repair-deficient cancer. CDR3s include the opening cysteine and the closing phenylalanine or tryptophan. A D gene is named only where the DNA matches it firmly. Rows give clone size only sometimes, using once, few, many, or a class for an expanded clone.

>TRBJ2-7|TRBD1|TRBV5-4|.
CASSYGQGAYEQYF
TGTGCCAGCAGCTACGGACAGGGAGCCTACGAGCAGTACTTC
>TRBJ2-1|.|TRBV6-5|.
CASSYRLGGEQFF
TGTGCCAGCAGTTACAGACTAGGCGGTGAGCAGTTCTTC
>TRBJ2-7|TRBD1|TRBV5-1|few
CASSLGDRGSDEQYF
TGCGCCAGCAGCTTGGGGGACAGGGGGTCAGACGAGCAGTACTTC
>TRBJ2-2|.|TRBV5-1|.
CASSALGVTGELFF
TGCGCCAGCAGCGCCCTTGGGGTCACCGGGGAGCTGTTTTTT
>TRBJ2-1|.|TRBV7-2|.
CASSSVGGSYNEQFF
TGTGCCAGCAGCTCCGTAGGGGGCTCCTACAATGAGCAGTTCTTC
>TRBJ2-3|TRBD1|TRBV27|once
CASSRDSYTDTQYF
TGTGCCAGCAGTAGGGACAGTTACACAGATACGCAGTATTTT
>TRBJ2-5|TRBD1|TRBV6-5|.
CASSSHGQGAETQYF
TGTGCCAGCAGTTCCCACGGACAGGGGGCAGAGACCCAGTACTTC
>TRBJ2-3|.|TRBV5-8|.
CASSLPSADTQYF
TGTGCCAGCAGCTTGCCTAGCGCAGATACGCAGTATTTT
>TRBJ2-3|TRBD2|TRBV29-1|many
CSVLGTSTSTDTQYF
TGCAGCGTCCTGGGGACTAGCACTTCCACAGATACGCAGTATTTT
>TRBJ2-1|.|TRBV5-6|.
CASSLGATDGNEQFF
TGTGCCAGCAGCTTGGGGGCGACAGACGGGAATGAGCAGTTCTTC
>TRBJ2-3|.|TRBV10-3|.
CAISESFLKAGLRRDTQYF
TGTGCCATCAGTGAGTCCTTCCTTAAGGCGGGACTCCGTAGGGATACGCAGTATTTT
>TRBJ2-7|.|TRBV28|few
CASSAASGLNYEQYF
TGTGCCAGCAGCGCCGCCTCAGGGCTGAACTACGAGCAGTACTTC
>TRBJ2-5|TRBD2|TRBV5-1|.
CASSLPVLAEKETQYF
TGCGCCAGCAGCTTACCCGTGCTAGCGGAAAAAGAGACCCAGTACTTC
>TRBJ2-1|.|TRBV27|.
CASKAEYSYNEQFF
TGTGCCAGCAAGGCGGAGTACTCCTACAATGAGCAGTTCTTC
>TRBJ2-7|.|TRBV27|.
CASSLSGVGYEQYF
TGTGCCAGCAGTTTGTCGGGAGTGGGCTACGAGCAGTACTTC
>TRBJ2-1|.|TRBV9|.
CASSETGTVYNEQFF
TGTGCCAGCAGCGAAACCGGGACGGTTTACAATGAGCAGTTCTTC
>TRBJ2-7|.|TRBV30|.
CAWNRDLAYEQYF
TGTGCCTGGAACCGGGACTTAGCCTACGAGCAGTACTTC
>TRBJ2-5|TRBD1|TRBV7-8|.
CASSQYRGQETQYF
TGTGCCAGCAGCCAATACAGGGGTCAAGAGACCCAGTACTTC
>TRBJ2-5|TRBD1|TRBV9|.
CASSAGTGQETQYF
TGTGCCAGCAGCGCAGGGACAGGGCAAGAGACCCAGTACTTC
>TRBJ1-4|.|TRBV19|.
CASSIQGSATNEKLFF
TGTGCCAGTAGTATACAGGGGTCCGCAACTAATGAAAAACTGTTTTTT
>TRBJ2-7|.|TRBV5-8|.
CASSPEDSASYEQYF
TGTGCCAGCAGCCCTGAGGACAGCGCCTCCTACGAGCAGTACTTC
>TRBJ2-7|.|TRBV7-9|.
CASSLAYAGTYEQYF
TGTGCCAGCAGCTTAGCGTATGCGGGAACATACGAGCAGTACTTC
>TRBJ2-7|TRBD2|TRBV29-1|.
CSVGGLEPYEQYF
TGCAGCGTTGGGGGACTAGAACCGTACGAGCAGTACTTC
>TRBJ2-7|TRBD1|TRBV10-3|.
CAISESYRGLYEQYF
TGTGCCATCAGTGAGTCCTACAGGGGGCTCTACGAGCAGTACTTC
>TRBJ1-1|.|TRBV30|.
CAWSSLNTEAFF
TGTGCCTGGAGTTCATTGAACACTGAAGCTTTCTTT
>TRBJ2-3|TRBD2|TRBV7-9|.
CASSSGLADSTDTQYF
TGTGCCAGCAGCTCGGGACTAGCGGACTCCACAGATACGCAGTATTTT
>TRBJ2-6|TRBD1|TRBV30|.
CAQGAGANVLTF
TGTGCCCAGGGGGCTGGGGCCAACGTCCTGACTTTC
>TRBJ2-1|TRBD1|TRBV27|.
CASGQGNEQFF
TGTGCCAGCGGACAGGGGAATGAGCAGTTCTTC
>TRBJ2-2|.|TRBV5-6|few
CASSEWDTGELFF
TGTGCCAGCAGCGAATGGGACACCGGGGAGCTGTTTTTT
>TRBJ1-1|.|TRBV19|.
CASSIGVEAFF
TGTGCCAGTAGTATAGGAGTTGAAGCTTTCTTT
>TRBJ2-2|TRBD1|TRBV13|.
CASSRQGVDTGELFF
TGTGCCAGCAGCCGACAGGGGGTCGACACCGGGGAGCTGTTTTTT
>TRBJ2-1|TRBD1|TRBV19|.
CAAAGTGGSYNEQFF
TGTGCCGCCGCCGGGACAGGGGGCTCCTACAATGAGCAGTTCTTC
>TRBJ2-2|.|TRBV5-1|once
CASSLGYTGELFF
TGCGCCAGCAGCTTGGGGTACACCGGGGAGCTGTTTTTT
>TRBJ1-1|TRBD1|TRBV27|.
CASSLNRDRATEAFF
TGTGCCAGCAGCCTCAACCGGGACAGGGCCACTGAAGCTTTCTTT
>TRBJ2-7|TRBD1|TRBV19|few
CASSITGEYEQYF
TGTGCCAGTAGTATTACAGGGGAATACGAGCAGTACTTC
>TRBJ2-5|TRBD2|TRBV11-2|.
CASRGGSGRLAGGPKTQYF
TGTGCCAGCAGGGGGGGGTCAGGAAGACTAGCGGGAGGGCCAAAGACCCAGTACTTC
>TRBJ2-1|.|TRBV5-1|.
CASSLAGITPYNEQFF
TGCGCCAGCAGCTTGGCCGGGATCACCCCCTACAATGAGCAGTTCTTC
>TRBJ2-7|TRBD1|TRBV11-2|many
CASQNRDRVNEQYF
TGTGCCAGCCAAAACCGGGACAGGGTAAACGAGCAGTACTTC
>TRBJ2-7|TRBD2|TRBV5-4|.
CASSLDGRASHEQYF
TGTGCCAGCAGCTTGGACGGGAGGGCCAGCCACGAGCAGTACTTC
>TRBJ2-1|TRBD2|TRBV11-3|.
CASSLDGTRGNEQFF
TGTGCCAGCAGCTTAGATGGGACTAGGGGCAATGAGCAGTTCTTC
>TRBJ2-7|.|TRBV10-3|.
CAISGGQGGSRRGLAYYEQYF
TGTGCCATCAGTGGCGGACAGGGGGGGTCCCGGCGGGGACTAGCCTATTACGAGCAGTACTTC
>TRBJ2-7|TRBD1|TRBV11-3|once
CASSESRGLKAYEQYF
TGTGCCAGCAGCGAATCAAGGGGGCTGAAGGCCTACGAGCAGTACTTC
>TRBJ2-3|.|TRBV4-3|.
CASSAGEGSTDTQYF
TGCGCCAGCAGCGCAGGGGAGGGGAGCACAGATACGCAGTATTTT
>TRBJ2-1|.|TRBV29-1|.
CSVDDLAVSYNEQFF
TGCAGCGTTGATGATTTGGCGGTCTCCTACAATGAGCAGTTCTTC
>TRBJ2-7|.|TRBV11-2|.
CASRKTDNQREQYF
TGTGCCAGCAGGAAGACAGACAATCAAAGGGAGCAGTACTTC
>TRBJ1-5|.|TRBV27|.
CASSSGNQPQHF
TGTGCCAGCAGTTCGGGGAATCAGCCCCAGCATTTT
>TRBJ1-4|.|TRBV12-2|.
CASRLGATGGRGNEKLFF
TGTGCAAGTCGCTTAGGAGCGACAGGGGGCAGGGGAAATGAAAAACTGTTTTTT
>TRBJ1-4|.|TRBV7-9|.
CASSLTKGNEKLFF
TGTGCCAGCAGCCTTACAAAGGGGAATGAAAAACTGTTTTTT
>TRBJ2-5|.|TRBV18|.
CASSPGVAGETQYF
TGTGCCAGCTCACCAGGGGTTGCAGGGGAGACCCAGTACTTC
>TRBJ1-5|TRBD1|TRBV19|.
CASSGTGGTQPQHF
TGTGCCAGTAGTGGGACAGGTGGGACTCAGCCCCAGCATTTT
>TRBJ2-1|TRBD2|TRBV19|.
CASSPLGLAGIYNEQFF
TGTGCCAGTAGTCCCCTCGGACTAGCGGGGATCTACAATGAGCAGTTCTTC
>TRBJ2-5|.|TRBV4-1|.
CASSQESGTGMETQYF
TGCGCCAGCAGCCAAGAATCAGGGACTGGGATGGAGACCCAGTACTTC
>TRBJ2-7|TRBD1|TRBV4-2|.
CASSLQTGRWTGSYEQYF
TGTGCCAGCAGCCTTCAAACGGGTCGCTGGACAGGGTCCTACGAGCAGTACTTC